The 26 T cell receptor beta chains in this list originate from one sample, sequenced in a study. TCRdb reprocessed the RT-PCR reads via MiXCR and lists one record per CDR3 protein. This table has about 700,000 distinct CDR3 sequences, approximately 15% appearing once. Sequenced sample: memory CD4+ T cells from blood. The receptors derive from a female donor in good health, serving as a healthy control.

The CDR3 loop is CASSLAGSNEQYF. The CDR3 coding sequence is TGTGCCAGCAGCTTAGCAGGCTCGAACGAGCAGTACTTC. The J gene is TRBJ2-7, the V gene TRBV7-8; D is uncertain. Trimming took off 0 bases at V and 5 bases at J, with 8 bases between the two ends. This CDR3 comprises 13 residues. Germline loops: CDR1 SGHVS, CDR2 FQNEAQ.

This clonotype was detected many times. The CDR3: CSARETFGGDTQYF. In nucleotides, the CDR3 is TGCAGTGCTAGGGAAACCTTTGGAGGGGATACGCAGTATTTT. The rearrangement uses TRBV20-1 and TRBJ2-3, with D perhaps matching TRBD2 (6 bases). The V gene's germline CDR1 is DFQATT and CDR2 SNEGSKA (reference sequence). Trimming removed 3 bases at V and 6 bases at J, with 16 bases between. This CDR3 region has 14 residues.

This clonotype appeared a few times. This sequence joins TRBV7-2 and TRBJ1-1; D possibly corresponds to TRBD1 (6 bases). The V and J ends lost 5 bases and 7 bases respectively, with 11 bases between them. CDR3 length: 12 residues. CDR1 SGHTA and CDR2 FQGNSA come from the germline V gene. This chain's CDR3 is CASSPHRDEAFF. The CDR3 DNA sequence: TGTGCCAGCAGCCCACACAGGGATGAAGCTTTCTTT.

In this sample, this clonotype turned up many times. The J gene is TRBJ1-1, the V gene TRBV27, with unresolved D. This CDR3 has 12 amino acids. V was cut by 7 bases and J by 4 bases, with 10 bases left in between. Looked up from germline, CDR1 is MNHEY and CDR2 is SMNVEV (reference sequence). Here the CDR3 DNA reads TGTGCCAGCAAAAGGATGGGCACTGAAGCTTTCTTT. As protein: CASKRMGTEAFF.

This clonotype was seen a handful of times. The rearrangement uses TRBV12-3 or TRBV12-4 and TRBJ2-3; 11 positions match TRBD2. The trim removed 6 bases at V and 2 bases at J, leaving 7 bases unmatched. The CDR3 contains 16 residues. DNA for the CDR3: TGTGCCAGCAGCACGGGGACTAGCGGCCCCACAGATACGCAGTATTTT. This codes for CASSTGTSGPTDTQYF.

This clonotype was seen a handful of times. Just one base apart from a much larger clone, this may be a read error. This chain uses TRBV7-9 with TRBJ2-3, with TRBD1 identical over 7 bases. The CDR3 spans 13 residues. V dropped 5 bases and J dropped 3; count of bases not matched to a gene: 2. Looked up from germline, CDR1 is SEHNR and CDR2 is FQNEAQ (reference sequence). The CDR3 region has the DNA TGTGCCAGCAGCCCGGGACAGACAGATACGCAGTATTTT. Protein: CASSPGQTDTQYF.

The CDR3 loop reads CASSLGGQGSYGYTF. The CDR3 bases are TGTGCCAGCAGCTTAGGGGGACAGGGGAGCTATGGCTACACCTTC. This chain links TRBV7-2 with TRBJ1-2, with 10 positions matching TRBD1. This CDR3 has 15 residues. V gave up 1 base and J gave up 4 bases; unmatched junction bases: 3. Germline CDR1 and CDR2: SGHTA and FQGNSA. The variable domain in full, completed from reference TRBV7-2 and TRBJ1-2, reads GAGVSQSPSNKVTEKGKDVELRCDPISGHTALYWYRQSLGQGLEFLIYFQGNSAPDKSGLPSDRFSAERTGGSVSTLTIQRTQQEDSAVYLCASSLGGQGSYGYTFGSGTRLTVV.

This clonotype has only a few counts. V usage is TRBV4-1 and J usage is TRBJ2-5; 13 bases agree with TRBD2. Germline CDR1 and CDR2: MGHRA and YSYEKL. The CDR3 spans 18 residues. V was clipped by 0 bases and J by 5 bases; unmatched bases: 9. Written as DNA, the CDR3 is TGCGCCAGCAGCCAAGATATACTAGCGGGAGGGCGGGGTGAGACCCAGTACTTC. It codes for CASSQDILAGGRGETQYF.

The chain employs TRBV20-1 and TRBJ2-3, with 7 bases matching TRBD2. Germline-derived CDR1 and CDR2 are DFQATT and SNEGSKA (reference sequence). The ends lost 4 bases at V and 1 base at J; junction bases unmatched: 8. The CDR3 consists of 15 residues. The CDR3 DNA reads as TGCAGTGCTAACCCCGTGGCGGGAGGCACAGATACGCAGTATTTT. Protein: CSANPVAGGTDTQYF.

This clonotype came up a few times. This chain uses TRBV10-3 with TRBJ1-2; 9 nucleotides agree with TRBD1. In germline, CDR1 is ENHRY, CDR2 SYGVKD. The CDR3 is 14 residues long. J gave up 7 bases and V 8 bases, and 11 bases lay outside the gene matches. The CDR3 nucleotides read TGTGCCATCTATCGGGGGACAGGGTCACTTGGCTACACCTTC. It encodes CAIYRGTGSLGYTF.

The J gene is TRBJ1-3, the V gene TRBV7-2; no definite D call. The germline gives CDR1 SGHTA, CDR2 FQGNSA. CDR3 size: 15 residues. V was cut by 6 bases and J by 0 bases, with 12 bases left in between. CDR3 loop: CASSPRTFSGNTIYF. The DNA of the CDR3 is TGTGCCAGCAGTCCTCGGACGTTCTCTGGAAACACCATATATTTT. Full variable domain (rest looked up from reference TRBV7-2 and TRBJ1-3): GAGVSQSPSNKVTEKGKDVELRCDPISGHTALYWYRQSLGQGLEFLIYFQGNSAPDKSGLPSDRFSAERTGGSVSTLTIQRTQQEDSAVYLCASSPRTFSGNTIYFGEGSWLTVV.

In nucleotides, the CDR3 is TGTGCCAGCAGGGGAGCGGGGGAAGAGACCCAGTACTTC. This gives the protein CASRGAGEETQYF. The rearrangement links TRBV6-2 or TRBV6-3 to TRBJ2-5, with 8 bases that match TRBD2. Unmatched junction bases numbered 3, after V lost 6 bases and J lost 3 bases. The CDR3 length is 13 residues. Germline loops: CDR1 MNHEY, CDR2 SVGEGT.

This clonotype occurred many times. V is TRBV12-3 or TRBV12-4 and J is TRBJ2-5, with 11 positions matching TRBD2. The CDR3 runs to 13 residues. The junction had 7 bases not matched to a gene; V was cut back by 3 bases and J by 13 bases. The CDR3 DNA follows: TGTGCCAGCAGTTTCAATAGCGGGGGGGCCTCGTACTTC. Protein: CASSFNSGGASYF.

In its sample, this clonotype was seen many times. The genes are TRBV12-3 or TRBV12-4 and TRBJ1-5, with 8 bases aligning to TRBD1. After removal of 5 bases from V and 5 bases from J, the junction contained 5 bases not matched to a gene. The CDR3 loop spans 14 amino acids. This chain's CDR3 is CASSRDRTYQPQHF. CDR3 sequence (DNA): TGTGCCAGCAGTCGGGACAGGACATATCAGCCCCAGCATTTT.

The chain recombines TRBV28 with TRBJ2-3; 7 bases fit TRBD2. The CDR3 is made up of 13 amino acids. Germline values: CDR1 MDHEN, CDR2 SYDVKM. With 6 bases clipped from V and 9 bases from J, the junction kept 9 bases outside the gene matches. The CDR3 protein is CASSPDVGGTQYF. DNA for the CDR3: TGTGCCAGCAGCCCCGATGTGGGGGGGACGCAGTATTTT.

This clonotype appeared many times. This chain connects TRBV7-2 to TRBJ2-2; 8 bases line up with TRBD2. The CDR3 consists of 18 residues. Unmatched junction bases numbered 12, after V lost 2 bases and J lost 4 bases. The V gene's germline CDR1 is SGHTA and CDR2 FQGNSA. This CDR3 reads CASSLRGGPGTFTGELFF. The CDR3 DNA follows: TGTGCCAGCAGCTTACGGGGGGGGCCGGGTACCTTCACCGGGGAGCTGTTTTTT.

The genes are TRBV12-3 or TRBV12-4 and TRBJ1-5; 11 bases are shared with TRBD1. There are 15 residues in the CDR3. V shed 7 bases and J 11 bases; nucleotides not matched to a gene: 13. Written as DNA, the CDR3 is TGTGCCAGCACCACAGGGACAGGGGGGGAATCGGCCCAGCATTTT. Residues: CASTTGTGGESAQHF.

In this sample, this clonotype turned up a few times. The rearrangement uses TRBV9 and TRBJ2-1; D gene unclear. V was clipped by 5 bases and J by 0 bases, with 9 bases between them. Per germline, CDR1 SGDLS and CDR2 YYNGEE. This CDR3 spans 14 amino acids. DNA for the CDR3: TGTGCCAGCAGAAGGTTGAGCTCCTACAATGAGCAGTTCTTC. It yields the protein CASRRLSSYNEQFF.

In its sample, this clonotype was seen many times. As DNA, the CDR3 is TGTGCCAGCTCACCAGGGACAGGGAAAGAGACCCAGTACTTC. It is translated as CASSPGTGKETQYF. The rearrangement uses TRBV18 and TRBJ2-5; 9 positions match TRBD1. This CDR3 has 14 amino acids. The germline V gene encodes CDR1 KGHSH and CDR2 LQKENI. Trimming cost V 2 bases and J 3 bases; bases outside gene matches: 1.

This clonotype was counted between two and nine times. The chain combines TRBV7-3 with TRBJ2-1; D might be TRBD1 (5 bases). The V end lost 6 bases, the J end lost 5 bases, and 17 bases lay between the germline ends. In germline, CDR1 is SGHTA, CDR2 FQGTGA. This CDR3 region has 15 residues. The CDR3 reads CASSLDPQAHNEQFF. CDR3 in DNA: TGTGCCAGCAGTCTTGATCCACAGGCCCACAATGAGCAGTTCTTC.

The chain uses TRBV20-1 and TRBJ2-3; the match to TRBD2 covers 12 bases. Germline V lookup: CDR1 DFQATT, CDR2 SNEGSKA (reference sequence). Unmatched junction bases numbered 4, after V lost 5 bases and J lost 4 bases. This CDR3 region has 14 residues. The CDR3 loop reads CSALAGGPADTQYF. Written as DNA, the CDR3 is TGCAGTGCTCTAGCGGGGGGGCCTGCAGATACGCAGTATTTT.

A few counts support this clonotype. The genes are TRBV10-3 and TRBJ2-6; 9 bases are shared with TRBD1. Looked up from germline, CDR1 is ENHRY and CDR2 is SYGVKD. The CDR3 totals 18 residues. J lost 2 bases, V lost 0 bases, and 5 bases had no gene match. The CDR3 coding sequence is TGTGCCATCAGTGAGTCGACAGGGGGGGTCCCTGGGGCCAACGTCCTGACTTTC. This sequence encodes CAISESTGGVPGANVLTF.

The chain recombines TRBV28 with TRBJ1-2, with TRBD1 identical over 11 bases. V was pared by 4 bases and J by 4 bases, with 11 bases of the junction left unmatched. The CDR3 length is 17 residues. Germline-derived CDR1 and CDR2 are MDHEN and SYDVKM. The CDR3 DNA reads as TGTGCCAGCAGTTCCATCGGCTGGGACAGGGGGATCTATGGCTACACCTTC. This gives the protein CASSSIGWDRGIYGYTF.

This clonotype has just a few counts. The chain combines TRBV30 with TRBJ1-3; possibly TRBD1 for D (6 bases). CDR1 and CDR2 (germline): GTSNPN, SVGIG (reference sequence). V shed 3 bases and J shed 2 bases, with 11 bases lying between them. The CDR3 contains 14 residues. CDR3 in DNA: TGTGCCTGGAGCAAAGGGGGAGCTGGAAACACCATATATTTT. Its translation is CAWSKGGAGNTIYF. The entire variable domain, with the rest obtained from reference TRBV30 and TRBJ1-3, is as follows: SQTIHQWPATLVQPVGSPLSLECTVEGTSNPNLYWYRQAAGRGLQLLFYSVGIGQISSEVPQNLSASRPQDRQFILSSKKLLLSDSGFYLCAWSKGGAGNTIYFGEGSWLTVV.

This clonotype was seen more than once but under ten times. The chain links TRBV9 to TRBJ2-3; 8 bases are a match to TRBD2. Trimming removed 4 bases from V and 6 bases from J; junction bases left unmatched: 10. In germline, CDR1 is SGDLS, CDR2 YYNGEE. CDR3 length: 15 amino acids. Here the CDR3 DNA reads TGTGCCAGCAGCTATAGCGGGACCCTCGGGGATACGCAGTATTTT. It yields the protein CASSYSGTLGDTQYF.

This clonotype has at least ten counts. The V gene is TRBV6-6, the J gene TRBJ2-1; 11 bases align to TRBD2. Trimming removed 6 bases from V and 13 bases from J; junction bases left unmatched: 8. CDR1 is MNHNY, CDR2 SVGAGI, per germline (reference sequence). This CDR3 region has 13 residues. In DNA, the CDR3 is TGTGCCAGCAGCCAACTAGCGGGAGAGCCTCAGTTCTTC. It encodes CASSQLAGEPQFF.